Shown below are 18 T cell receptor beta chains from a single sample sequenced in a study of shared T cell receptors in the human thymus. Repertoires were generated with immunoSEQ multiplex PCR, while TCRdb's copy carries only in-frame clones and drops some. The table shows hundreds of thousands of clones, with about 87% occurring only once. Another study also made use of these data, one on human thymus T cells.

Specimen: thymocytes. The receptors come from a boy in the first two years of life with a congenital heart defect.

The CDR3 DNA is TGTGCCATCTTTATATATGGCTACACCTTC. Its protein is CAIFIYGYTF. The chain couples TRBV19 to TRBJ1-2; no clear D. V shed 10 bases and J shed 5 bases, with 8 bases lying between them. Germline values: CDR1 LNHDA, CDR2 SQIVND (reference sequence). The CDR3 extends over 10 amino acids.

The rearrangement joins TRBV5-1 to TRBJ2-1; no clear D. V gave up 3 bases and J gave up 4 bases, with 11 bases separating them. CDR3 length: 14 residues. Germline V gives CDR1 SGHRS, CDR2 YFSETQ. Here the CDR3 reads CASSCDSPYNEQFF. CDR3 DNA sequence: TGCGCCAGCAGCTGCGACTCTCCATACAATGAGCAGTTCTTC.

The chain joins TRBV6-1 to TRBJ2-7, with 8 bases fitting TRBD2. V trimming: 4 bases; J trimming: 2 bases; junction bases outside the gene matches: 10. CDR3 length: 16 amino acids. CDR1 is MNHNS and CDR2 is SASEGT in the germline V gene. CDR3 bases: TGTGCCAGCAGTGCAGATGGAGCGGGGGACGCCTACGAGCAGTACTTC. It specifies CASSADGAGDAYEQYF.

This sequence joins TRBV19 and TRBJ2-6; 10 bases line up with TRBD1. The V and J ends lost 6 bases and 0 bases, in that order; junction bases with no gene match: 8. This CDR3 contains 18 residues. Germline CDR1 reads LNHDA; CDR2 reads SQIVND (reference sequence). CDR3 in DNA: TGTGCCAGTAGAACCGGGACAGGGGATATCTCTGGGGCCAACGTCCTGACTTTC. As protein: CASRTGTGDISGANVLTF.

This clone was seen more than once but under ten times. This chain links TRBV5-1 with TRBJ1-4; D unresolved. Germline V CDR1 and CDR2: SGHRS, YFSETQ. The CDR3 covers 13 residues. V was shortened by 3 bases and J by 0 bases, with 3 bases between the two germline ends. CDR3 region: CASSSATNEKLFF. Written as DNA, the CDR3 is TGCGCCAGCAGCTCTGCAACTAATGAAAAACTGTTTTTT.

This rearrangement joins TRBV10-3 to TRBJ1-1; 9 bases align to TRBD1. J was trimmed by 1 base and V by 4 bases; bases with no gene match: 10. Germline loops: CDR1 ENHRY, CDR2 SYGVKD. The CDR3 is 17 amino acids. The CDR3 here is CAISAYRDREQNTEAFF. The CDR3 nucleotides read TGTGCCATCAGTGCATACCGGGACAGGGAGCAGAACACTGAAGCTTTCTTT.

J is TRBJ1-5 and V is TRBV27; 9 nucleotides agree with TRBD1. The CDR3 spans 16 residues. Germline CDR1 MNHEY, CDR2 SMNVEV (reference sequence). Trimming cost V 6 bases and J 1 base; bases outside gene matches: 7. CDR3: CASRVTGGGSNQPQHF. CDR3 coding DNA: TGTGCCAGCAGGGTCACAGGGGGCGGGAGCAATCAGCCCCAGCATTTT.

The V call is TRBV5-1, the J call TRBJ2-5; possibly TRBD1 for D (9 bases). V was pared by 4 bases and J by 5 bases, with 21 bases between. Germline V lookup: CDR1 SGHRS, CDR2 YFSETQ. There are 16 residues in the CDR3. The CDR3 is CASSGQGRGAGETQYF. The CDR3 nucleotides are TGCGCCAGCAGCGGACAGGGGCGGGGGGCAGGGGAGACCCAGTACTTC.

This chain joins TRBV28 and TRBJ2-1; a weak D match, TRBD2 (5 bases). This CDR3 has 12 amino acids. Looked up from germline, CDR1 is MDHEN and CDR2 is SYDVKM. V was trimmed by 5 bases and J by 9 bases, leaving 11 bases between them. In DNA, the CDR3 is TGTGCCAGCAGTCCCCCCCGGGGTGAGCAGTTCTTC. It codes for CASSPPRGEQFF.

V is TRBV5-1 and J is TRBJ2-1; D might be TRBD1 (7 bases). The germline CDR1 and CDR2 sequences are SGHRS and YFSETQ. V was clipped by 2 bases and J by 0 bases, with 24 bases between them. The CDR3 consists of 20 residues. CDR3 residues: CASSFYRGTELPSSYNEQFF. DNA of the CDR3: TGCGCCAGCAGCTTCTATCGGGGGACAGAGCTTCCCAGCTCCTACAATGAGCAGTTCTTC.

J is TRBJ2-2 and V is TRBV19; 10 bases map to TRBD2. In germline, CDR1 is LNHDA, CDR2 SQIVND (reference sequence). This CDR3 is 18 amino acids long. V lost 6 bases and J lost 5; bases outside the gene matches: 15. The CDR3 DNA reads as TGTGCCAGTAGCCCCGGGGGGGCTAGCGGGAGTCAAACCGGGGAGCTGTTTTTT. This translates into CASSPGGASGSQTGELFF.

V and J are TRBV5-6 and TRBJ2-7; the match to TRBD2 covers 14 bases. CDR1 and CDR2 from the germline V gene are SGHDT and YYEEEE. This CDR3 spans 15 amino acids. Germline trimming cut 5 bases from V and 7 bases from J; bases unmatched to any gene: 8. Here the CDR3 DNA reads TGTGCCAGCAGTCGTAAGGGACTAGCGGGAGTTGAGCAGTACTTC. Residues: CASSRKGLAGVEQYF.

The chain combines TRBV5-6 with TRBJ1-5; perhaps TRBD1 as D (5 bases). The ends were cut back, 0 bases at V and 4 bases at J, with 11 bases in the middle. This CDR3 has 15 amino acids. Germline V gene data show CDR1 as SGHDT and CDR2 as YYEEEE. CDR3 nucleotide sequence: TGTGCCAGCAGCTTGGGGGGGGACCGGAATCAGCCCCAGCATTTT. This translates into CASSLGGDRNQPQHF.

The DNA of the CDR3 is TGTGCCAGCAGTGCAGGGGGCCCATATACCTACGAGCAGTACTTC. Its translation: CASSAGGPYTYEQYF. The rearrangement links TRBV2 to TRBJ2-7; 8 bases match TRBD1. With 4 bases clipped from V and 2 bases from J, the junction kept 7 bases outside the gene matches. Germline assignment: CDR1 SNHLY and CDR2 FYNNEI. The CDR3 has 15 residues.

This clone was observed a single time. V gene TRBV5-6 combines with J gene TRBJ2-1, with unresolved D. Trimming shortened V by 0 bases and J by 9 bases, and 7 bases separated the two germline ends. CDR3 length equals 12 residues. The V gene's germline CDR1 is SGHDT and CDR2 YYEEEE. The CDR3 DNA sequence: TGTGCCAGCAGCTTGGGGCTCCTTGAGCAGTTCTTC. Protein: CASSLGLLEQFF.

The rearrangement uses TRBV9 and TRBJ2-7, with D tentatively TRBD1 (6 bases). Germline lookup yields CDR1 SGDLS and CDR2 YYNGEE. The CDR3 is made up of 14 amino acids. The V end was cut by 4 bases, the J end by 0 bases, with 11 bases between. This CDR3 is CASSTKGDSYEQYF. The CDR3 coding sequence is TGTGCCAGCAGCACTAAGGGGGACTCCTACGAGCAGTACTTC. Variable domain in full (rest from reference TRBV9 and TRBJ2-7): DSGVTQTPKHLITATGQRVTLRCSPRSGDLSVYWYQQSLDQGLQFLIQYYNGEERAKGNILERFSAQQFPDLHSELNLSSLELGDSALYFCASSTKGDSYEQYFGPGTRLTVT.

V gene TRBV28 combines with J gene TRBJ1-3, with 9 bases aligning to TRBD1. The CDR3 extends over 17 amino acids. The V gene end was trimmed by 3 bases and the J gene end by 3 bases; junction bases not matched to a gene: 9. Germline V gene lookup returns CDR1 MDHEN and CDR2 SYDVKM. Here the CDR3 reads CASSLSRDRVDGNTIYF. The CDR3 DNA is TGTGCCAGCAGTTTGTCTCGGGACAGGGTGGATGGAAACACCATATATTTT.

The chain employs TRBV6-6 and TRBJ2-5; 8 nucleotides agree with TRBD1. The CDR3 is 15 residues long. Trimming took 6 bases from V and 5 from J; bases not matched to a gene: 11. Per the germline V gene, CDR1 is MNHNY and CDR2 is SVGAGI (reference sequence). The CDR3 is CASRKPQTGVETQYF. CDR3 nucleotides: TGTGCCAGCAGAAAACCCCAGACAGGGGTGGAGACCCAGTACTTC.